This passage covers 21 T cell receptor beta chains from one sample sequenced in a study of blood T cell repertoires in COVID-19. Repertoires were generated with immunoSEQ multiplex PCR, while TCRdb's copy carries only in-frame clones and drops some. Among tens of thousands of clones, about 80% were seen once, and the ten largest hold approximately 20%. The source material was peripheral blood. The receptors shown here come from a man aged 25 to 40 with COVID-19, enrolled during active disease.

V gene TRBV19 combines with J gene TRBJ1-5; D call uncertain. The CDR3 contains 15 residues. The V end lost 1 base, the J end lost 7 bases, and 14 bases lay between the germline ends. Germline CDR1 reads LNHDA; CDR2 reads SQIVND (reference sequence). The DNA for the CDR3 is TGTGCCAGTAGTATAGCAGGCGAAGTCGGCCAGCCCCAGCATTTT. This translates into CASSIAGEVGQPQHF.

The V call is TRBV23-1, the J call TRBJ1-4; TRBD1 might be the D (5 bases). TRBV23-1 is an ORF for which the function is uncertain. Trimming took 4 bases from V and 5 from J, leaving 17 bases between them. This CDR3 region has 16 residues. CDR3 DNA: TGCGCCAGCAGTCCTCAGGGAGGGAGGGCAAATGAAAAACTGTTTTTT. This gives the protein CASSPQGGRANEKLFF.

V is TRBV6-5 and J is TRBJ2-1; 11 positions match TRBD2. The CDR3 has 14 residues. Trimming cost V 5 bases and J 4 bases; bases outside gene matches: 1. Looked up from germline, CDR1 is MNHEY and CDR2 is SVGAGI. The CDR3 here is CASSRLAGYNEQFF. In nucleotides, the CDR3 is TGTGCCAGCAGTCGACTAGCGGGGTACAATGAGCAGTTCTTC.

The rearrangement uses TRBV6-5 and TRBJ1-2, with D uncertain. Deletions cut 0 bases from V and 8 bases from J, with 10 bases between. Germline V gene lookup returns CDR1 MNHEY and CDR2 SVGAGI. CDR3 size: 13 residues. The CDR3 protein is CASSYSGKPGYTF. The CDR3 nucleotides are TGTGCCAGCAGTTACTCCGGGAAACCCGGCTACACCTTC.

J is TRBJ2-5 and V is TRBV3-1 (or the pseudogene TRBV3-2); TRBD2 aligns across 9 bases. V trimming: 1 base; J trimming: 2 bases; junction bases outside the gene matches: 5. The CDR3 extends over 16 amino acids. From germline, CDR1 is LGHDT and CDR2 YNNKEL (reference sequence). This CDR3 reads CASSQVGTSGQETQYF. For the CDR3, the DNA is TGTGCCAGCAGCCAAGTTGGAACTAGCGGGCAAGAGACCCAGTACTTC.

V usage is TRBV27 and J usage is TRBJ1-1, with 9 bases aligning to TRBD1. V gave up 5 bases and J gave up 4 bases; unmatched junction bases: 8. Germline CDR1 and CDR2: MNHEY and SMNVEV (reference sequence). The CDR3 totals 15 residues. CDR3 bases: TGTGCCAGCAGTCCCGGGGACAGGGAGTCCACTGAAGCTTTCTTT. Protein product: CASSPGDRESTEAFF.

CDR3: CASSPNQPQHF. CDR3 sequence (DNA): TGTGCCAGCAGTCCTAATCAGCCCCAGCATTTT. This chain uses TRBV5-6 with TRBJ1-5; D gene ambiguous. Trimming stripped 5 bases from V and 4 bases from J, with 4 bases between. Per the germline V gene, CDR1 is SGHDT and CDR2 is YYEEEE. This CDR3 is built from 11 residues.

The gene calls are TRBV7-9 and TRBJ2-1; no firm D call. CDR3 length: 12 amino acids. V gave up 5 bases and J gave up 9 bases, with 11 bases separating them. Germline CDR1 and CDR2: SEHNR and FQNEAQ (reference sequence). DNA for the CDR3: TGTGCCAGCAGCCCTACCTCTGGTGAGCAGTTCTTC. Protein sequence: CASSPTSGEQFF.

This clone was recorded once. The gene calls are TRBV6-5 and TRBJ2-7; 10 bases align to TRBD2. The CDR3 length is 15 residues. V shed 6 bases, J shed 0 bases, and the junction held 5 bases outside the gene matches. Germline V lookup: CDR1 MNHEY, CDR2 SVGAGI. The CDR3 nucleotides read TGTGCCAGCAGAATAGCGGGGGGCTACTCCTACGAGCAGTACTTC. The encoded protein is CASRIAGGYSYEQYF.

V gene TRBV6-2 or TRBV6-3 combines with J gene TRBJ1-1; D not resolved. Deletions cut 5 bases from V and 4 bases from J, with 8 bases between. The CDR3 covers 12 residues. Germline V gene data show CDR1 as MNHEY and CDR2 as SVGEGT. The CDR3 coding sequence is TGTGCCAGCAGTACACTAGGCACTGAAGCTTTCTTT. This gives the protein CASSTLGTEAFF.

The V and J genes are TRBV2 and TRBJ1-2; D gene ambiguous. V gave up 6 bases and J gave up 4 bases, with 9 bases separating them. The length of the CDR3 is 12 residues. CDR1 and CDR2 from the germline V gene are SNHLY and FYNNEI. This CDR3 reads CASSLNSYGYTF. The CDR3 coding sequence is TGTGCCAGCAGCCTTAACAGCTATGGCTACACCTTC.

The chain joins TRBV9 to TRBJ2-7, with TRBD2 identical over 9 bases. Germline-derived CDR1 and CDR2 are SGDLS and YYNGEE. The CDR3 runs to 15 residues. J was trimmed by 2 bases and V by 3 bases; bases with no gene match: 6. Here the CDR3 reads CASSASGGKTYEQYF. The DNA of the CDR3 is TGTGCCAGCAGCGCGAGCGGGGGGAAGACCTACGAGCAGTACTTC.

The J gene is TRBJ2-1, the V gene TRBV6-6; 9 bases line up with TRBD2. CDR3 length: 16 amino acids. Germline CDR1 and CDR2: MNHNY and SVGAGI (reference sequence). The junction had 10 bases not matched to a gene; V was cut back by 6 bases and J by 4 bases. The chain's CDR3 is CASSPHPSGTYNEQFF. DNA of the CDR3: TGTGCCAGCAGCCCCCACCCTAGCGGGACGTACAATGAGCAGTTCTTC.

The chain combines TRBV9 with TRBJ2-7; unclear D gene. The V gene lost 4 bases and the J gene lost 0 bases, with 11 bases spanning the gap. The CDR3 runs to 14 residues. CDR1 and CDR2 from the germline V gene are SGDLS and YYNGEE. The CDR3 bases are TGTGCCAGCAGCCCCTACCTAAGCTCCTACGAGCAGTACTTC. Amino acids: CASSPYLSSYEQYF. Together with reference TRBV9 and TRBJ2-7, the CDR3 gives the full variable domain: DSGVTQTPKHLITATGQRVTLRCSPRSGDLSVYWYQQSLDQGLQFLIQYYNGEERAKGNILERFSAQQFPDLHSELNLSSLELGDSALYFCASSPYLSSYEQYFGPGTRLTVT.

The chain employs TRBV6-5 and TRBJ1-2; TRBD1 agrees at 7 bases. Germline V gene sequence: CDR1 MNHEY, CDR2 SVGAGI. V gave up 4 bases and J gave up 8 bases; unmatched junction bases: 13. The CDR3 is made up of 15 amino acids. This chain's CDR3 is CASSSATGPTGGYTF. The CDR3 DNA is TGTGCCAGCAGTTCCGCGACAGGGCCCACGGGGGGCTACACCTTC.

This clone was seen just once. The genes are TRBV5-1 and TRBJ2-7; 11 bases align to TRBD2. This CDR3 is 16 amino acids long. V was pared by 0 bases and J by 3 bases, with 5 bases of the junction left unmatched. The germline CDR1 and CDR2 sequences are SGHRS and YFSETQ. For the CDR3, the DNA is TGCGCCAGCAGCTTGGGTCCTAGCGGGAGGTTCTACGAGCAGTACTTC. Translation gives CASSLGPSGRFYEQYF.

This chain joins TRBV7-8 and TRBJ2-5; TRBD2 matches at 9 bases. The V gene end was trimmed by 5 bases and the J gene end by 5 bases; junction bases not matched to a gene: 9. The CDR3 runs to 15 residues. Germline CDR1 and CDR2: SGHVS and FQNEAQ. For the CDR3, the DNA is TGTGCCAGCAGCCGAGGCGGGGGGGCCTGGGAGACCCAGTACTTC. Translation gives CASSRGGGAWETQYF.

V and J are TRBV19 and TRBJ1-2; D not resolved. V lost 1 base to trimming and J lost 3 bases, with 6 bases between them. CDR1 and CDR2 (germline): LNHDA, SQIVND (reference sequence). This CDR3 is 13 amino acids long. CDR3 sequence (DNA): TGTGCCAGTAGTATAGCACAGCACTATGGCTACACCTTC. Protein sequence: CASSIAQHYGYTF.

This chain joins TRBV5-4 and TRBJ1-1, with unresolved D. The CDR3 runs to 14 residues. The V end lost 6 bases, the J end lost 0 bases, and 12 bases lay between the germline ends. From germline, CDR1 is SGHNT and CDR2 YYREEE (reference sequence). CDR3 region: CASTTQRMNTEAFF. The CDR3 bases are TGTGCCAGCACCACCCAGAGGATGAACACTGAAGCTTTCTTT.

This rearrangement joins TRBV6-5 to TRBJ1-2, with D possibly being TRBD1 (6 bases). The CDR3 totals 13 residues. The germline V and J ends were trimmed by 7 bases and 5 bases, with 14 bases remaining between them. Per the germline V gene, CDR1 is MNHEY and CDR2 is SVGAGI. Here the CDR3 reads CASTDQGMYGYTF. In nucleotides, the CDR3 is TGTGCCAGCACCGATCAGGGGATGTATGGCTACACCTTC.

This chain links TRBV28 with TRBJ1-2; the D gene is possibly TRBD1 (5 bases). From germline, CDR1 is MDHEN and CDR2 SYDVKM. V lost 1 base, J lost 3 bases, and 9 bases lay in between. The CDR3 runs 14 residues. The CDR3 loop reads CASSLYPGDYGYTF. CDR3 nucleotide sequence: TGTGCCAGCAGTTTATACCCGGGGGACTATGGCTACACCTTC.